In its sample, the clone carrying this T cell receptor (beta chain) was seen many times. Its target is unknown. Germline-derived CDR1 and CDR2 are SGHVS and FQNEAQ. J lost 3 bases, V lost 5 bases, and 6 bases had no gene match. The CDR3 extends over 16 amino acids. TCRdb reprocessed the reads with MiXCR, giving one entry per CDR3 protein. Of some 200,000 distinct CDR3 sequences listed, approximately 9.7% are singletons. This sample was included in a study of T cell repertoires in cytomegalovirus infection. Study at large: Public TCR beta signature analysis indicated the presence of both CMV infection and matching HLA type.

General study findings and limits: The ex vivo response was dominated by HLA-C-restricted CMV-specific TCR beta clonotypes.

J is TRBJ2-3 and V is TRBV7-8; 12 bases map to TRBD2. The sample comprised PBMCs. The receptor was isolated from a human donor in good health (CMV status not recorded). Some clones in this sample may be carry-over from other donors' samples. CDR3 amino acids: CASSPPGLAGTDTQYF. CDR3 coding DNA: TGTGCCAGCAGCCCTCCGGGACTAGCGGGTACAGATACGCAGTATTTT.